Described below is a single TCR beta chain sequence and its context. Its antigen is still unknown. Trimming removed 8 bases at V and 5 bases at J, with 12 bases between. The CDR3 contains 12 residues. TCRdb re-analysed the 5' RACE reads in MiXCR, keeping a single row per CDR3 protein. In the table there are approximately 300,000 distinct CDR3 sequences, around a sixth of which are singletons. The data stem from a study of T-cell memory formation after mild COVID-19. Findings and caveats of the study: Detection of some responders pre-infection suggested pre-existing cross-reactive memory T cells participated. The main location of contracting CD4+ clones was CM and EM, and that of contracting CD8+ clones was EMRA.

The V call is TRBV12-3 or TRBV12-4, the J call TRBJ2-5, with D possibly being TRBD1 or TRBD2 (6 bases each). The origin of this receptor is a young man who had mild COVID-19 (a few samples of this study predate the infection). Cell type and time point are not known. Sequenced: PBMCs or a T cell subset sorted from them (not recorded which). CDR3 region: CASGGLGETQYF. The CDR3 region has the DNA TGTGCCAGCGGGGGGCTAGGGGAGACCCAGTACTTC.